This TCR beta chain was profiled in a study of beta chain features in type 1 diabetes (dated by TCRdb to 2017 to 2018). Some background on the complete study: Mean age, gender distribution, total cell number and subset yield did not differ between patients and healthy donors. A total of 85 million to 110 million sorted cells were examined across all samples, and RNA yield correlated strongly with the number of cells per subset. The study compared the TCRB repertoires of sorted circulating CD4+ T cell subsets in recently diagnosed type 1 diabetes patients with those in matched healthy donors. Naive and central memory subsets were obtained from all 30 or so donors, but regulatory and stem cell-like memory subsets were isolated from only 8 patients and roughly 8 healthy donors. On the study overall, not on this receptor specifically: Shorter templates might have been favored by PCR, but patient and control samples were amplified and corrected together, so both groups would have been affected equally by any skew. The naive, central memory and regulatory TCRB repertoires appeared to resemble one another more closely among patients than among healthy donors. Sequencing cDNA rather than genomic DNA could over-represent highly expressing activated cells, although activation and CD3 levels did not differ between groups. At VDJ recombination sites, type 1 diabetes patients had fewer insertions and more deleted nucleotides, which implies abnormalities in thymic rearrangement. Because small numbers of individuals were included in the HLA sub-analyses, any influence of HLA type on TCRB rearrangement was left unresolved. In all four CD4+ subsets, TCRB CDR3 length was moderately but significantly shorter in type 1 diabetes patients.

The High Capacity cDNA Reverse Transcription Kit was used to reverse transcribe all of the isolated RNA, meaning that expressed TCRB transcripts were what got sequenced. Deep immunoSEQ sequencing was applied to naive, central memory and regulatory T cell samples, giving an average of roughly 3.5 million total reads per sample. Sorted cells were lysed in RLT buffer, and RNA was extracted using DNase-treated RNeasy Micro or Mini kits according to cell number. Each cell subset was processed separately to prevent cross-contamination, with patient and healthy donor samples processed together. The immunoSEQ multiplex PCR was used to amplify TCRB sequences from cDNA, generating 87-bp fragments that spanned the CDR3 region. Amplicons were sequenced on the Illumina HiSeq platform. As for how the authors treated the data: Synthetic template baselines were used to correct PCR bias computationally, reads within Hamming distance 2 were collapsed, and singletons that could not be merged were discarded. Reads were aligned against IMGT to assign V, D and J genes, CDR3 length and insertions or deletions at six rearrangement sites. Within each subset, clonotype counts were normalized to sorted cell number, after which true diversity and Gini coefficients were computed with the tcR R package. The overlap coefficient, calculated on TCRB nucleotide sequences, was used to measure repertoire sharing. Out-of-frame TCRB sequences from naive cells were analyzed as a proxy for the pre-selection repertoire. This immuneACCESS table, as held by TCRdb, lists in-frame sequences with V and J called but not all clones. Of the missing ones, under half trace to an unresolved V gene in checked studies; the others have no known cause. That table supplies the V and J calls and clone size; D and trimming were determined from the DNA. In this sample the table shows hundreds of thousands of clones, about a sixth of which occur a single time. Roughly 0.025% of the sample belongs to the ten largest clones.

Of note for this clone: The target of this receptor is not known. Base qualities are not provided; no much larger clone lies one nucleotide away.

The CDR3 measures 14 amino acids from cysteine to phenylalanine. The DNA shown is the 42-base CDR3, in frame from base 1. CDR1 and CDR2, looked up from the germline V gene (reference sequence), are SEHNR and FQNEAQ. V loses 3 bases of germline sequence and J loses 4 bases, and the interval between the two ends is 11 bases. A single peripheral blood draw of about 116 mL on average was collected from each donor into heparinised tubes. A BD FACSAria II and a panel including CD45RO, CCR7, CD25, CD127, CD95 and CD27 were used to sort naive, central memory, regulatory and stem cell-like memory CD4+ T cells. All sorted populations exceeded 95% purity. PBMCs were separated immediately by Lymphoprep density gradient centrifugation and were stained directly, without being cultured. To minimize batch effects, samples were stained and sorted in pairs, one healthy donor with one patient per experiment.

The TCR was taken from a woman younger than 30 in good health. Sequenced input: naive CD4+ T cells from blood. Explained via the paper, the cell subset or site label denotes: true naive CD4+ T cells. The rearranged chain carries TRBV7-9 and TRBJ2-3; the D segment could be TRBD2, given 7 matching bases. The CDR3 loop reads CASSFAGAADTQYF. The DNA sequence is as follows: TGTGCCAGCAGCTTTGCGGGGGCGGCAGATACGCAGTATTTT.